This T cell receptor beta chain was obtained from a study of cytomegalovirus exposure and HLA in healthy donors (dated 2017 in TCRdb). A note on the overall study: An earlier analysis of more than 550 of the donors reported under 300 Gb of sequence data and 117 million unique TCR beta sequences obtained from some 170 million T cells. The T cell repertoires of several hundred subjects were profiled by immunosequencing and related to cytomegalovirus serostatus. Roughly 300 gigabases of sequencing data and around 88 million unique TCR sequences made up an early release that covered around 640 HLA-typed donors. High-throughput TCR immunosequencing, statistical association of individual TCRs with disease status, and machine learning were combined to predict cytomegalovirus infection status. Four or five DR-DQ haplotypes were handled as single units for association and clustering because linkage in the cohort was strong. Genome-wide SNP genotypes for about three fifths of the 666 donors were used in a later genetic analysis, which treated that subset as a discovery cohort. A later analysis re-examined previously published TCR beta repertoires from more than 650 donors and added high-resolution HLA genotyping to investigate patterns of TCR occurrence. Of the roughly 410 genotyped donors, less than 85% were placed in the genetic ancestry cluster associated with self-reported Caucasian donors. Typing coverage varied by locus: about 620-630 donors for A, B, C, DRB1 and DQB1; roughly 510 for DQA1; more than 600 for DPA1; around 450 for DPB1. The study aimed to test whether cataloging public T cell receptors could reveal signatures of past pathogen exposure. An earlier analysis of 450 to 750 of the donors used high-throughput TCR beta sequencing to judge whether each TCR beta V gene segment behaved as functional or pseudogenic. Rather than drawing on any new phenotypic data, the later analysis identified candidate immune exposures from TCR beta sequences and the way those sequences occurred across donors. In addition to the first cohort of 650 to 800 subjects, a separate validation cohort of around 110 different subjects was used. Among about 390 genotyped donors of the cohort, an average of approximately 240,000 unique TCR beta nucleotide sequences were sequenced per donor, around 20% of them non-productive. Class I and class II HLA loci were covered by the typing at four-digit resolution. Alongside the repertoire data, information on donor age, sex, ethnicity and CMV serostatus was compiled. Every discovery cohort repertoire had been produced on one sequencing platform.

The cohort consisted of approximately 690 healthy bone marrow donors. All cohort members were sampled while nominally healthy, although unrecorded immune exposures were likely present. The donor tested CMV seropositive and was one of the 289 seropositive cohort members. Every donor gave a peripheral blood sample, and the peripheral blood mononuclear cells from that sample were used for TCR beta sequencing. Genomic DNA was extracted from the blood cell samples with the Qiagen DNeasy Blood Extraction Kit. The protocol used for the library was the immunoSEQ multiplex PCR assay. A mixture of 60 forward primers for TCR Vbeta segments and 13 reverse primers for TCR Jbeta segments was used in the multiplex PCR. The CDR3 region of rearranged TCR beta genes was amplified from genomic DNA with a multiplex PCR assay. On the Illumina HiSeq System, the amplified TCR beta libraries were sequenced as 87-base-pair reads. In the authors' own workflow: A later analysis tallied tens of millions of unique TCR beta chains across the 650 to 750 repertoires, and approximately 12 million of those chains were shared by two or more donors. Raw reads were error-corrected and collapsed into unique sequences by a nearest-neighbor algorithm in which closely related sequences were merged to remove PCR and sequencing errors. Alignment of CDR3 sequences to IMGT reference sequences was used to assign V, D and J gene segments. For a sequence to be retained, a match of at least six nucleotides was required to both a V gene segment and a J gene segment. Rearrangements were called productive when the CDR3 lacked stop codons and stayed in frame with V and J; all others were non-productive. Following IMGT convention, CDR3 was defined as the stretch from the second conserved V-encoded cysteine up to the conserved J-encoded phenylalanine. The earlier analysis of some 540 of the donors excluded any sequence lacking an unambiguous match to a single V gene segment. An earlier analysis of 500 to 600 of the donors classified V segments as functional when productive rearrangements were above 56.7% and as segregating when the standard deviation between donors was above 5%. To diagnose cytomegalovirus status from the catalog of TCR beta chain sequences, a statistical classification framework was built. V and J gene assignment, in a later analysis, came from comparing TCR nucleotide sequences with IMGT/GENE-DB human TR gene sequences. A later analysis assigned CDR3 sequences and most-parsimonious VDJ recombination scenarios with the TCRdist pipeline. In a later analysis, each TCR beta chain was defined by its CDR3 amino acid sequence together with its V-gene family, and reads lacking a unique V-gene family were excluded. A later analysis removed nearly 600 highly shared, low-generation-probability nucleotide sequences to deal with suspected cross-contamination and a sequencing artifact. For each public chain, a later analysis derived a clonal expansion index from normalized ranks of inferred template counts within each repertoire. Generation probabilities in a later analysis came from a VDJ recombination model fitted to out-of-frame rearrangements, and those results were checked against IGoR. In a later analysis, TCR-TCR, TCR-HLA and TCR-CMV co-occurrence was scored with hypergeometric tests, and a repertoire-size bias correction was applied to TCR pairs. False discovery rates were estimated in a later analysis by permuting HLA or CMV assignments 20 times. In a later analysis, co-occurring TCRs were grouped using DBSCAN, with TCRdist sequence similarity added in when clustering inside HLA-allele-positive subsets. Repertoires with fewer than 30,000 or more than 120,000 public chains, plus five repertoires with anomalous nucleotide sharing, were excluded from co-occurrence clustering. TCRdb mirrors the immuneACCESS table, restricted to in-frame sequences. Some clones are absent from its copies; in checked studies, under half trace to an unresolved V gene, and the reason for the others is unknown. V, J and clone size derive from that table, while D and trimming were established from the DNA sequence. The sample has under 200,000 clones on record, about four fifths of them singletons. 8.5% of the sample is held by the ten biggest clonotypes.

As to this clone: Its specific antigen is unknown. No base quality information exists; no much larger clone differs at one position.

Study-level results and caveats: The earlier analysis of a few hundred of the donors excluded seventeen rarely observed V segments, including chromosome 9 orphons, because counts were too low. In a later analysis, TCR association rates were found to vary across HLA loci, with the most associated TCRs seen for DRB1 alleles and the fewest for HLA-C alleles. The study listed 164 TCR beta chains as associated with cytomegalovirus. Because the 87-base-pair reads could not distinguish some IMGT-functional V segments, including TRBV6-2 and TRBV6-3, those segments were excluded. Three of the identified cytomegalovirus-associated TCR beta chains were confirmed in vitro to be specific for cytomegalovirus antigens. Most CMV-associated TCR beta chains appeared to be HLA-restricted in a later analysis, and the HLA associations seemed to be driven largely by CMV exposure. A group of highly shared sequence variants was considered likely to be a technical artifact of the sequencing pipeline. This cohort had only TCR beta chains sequenced, and the lack of alpha or paired-chain data limited which features could be detected. A further reported finding was that TCR beta sequences accurately predicted the HLA-A and HLA-B alleles for most subjects in the first cohort. Linkage disequilibrium might explain the correlated functional status among segregating V segments, but an unknown experimental factor could not be excluded. Sequencing depth was assumed to be roughly uniform across donors in the presence/absence analyses, though that assumption may not hold. Cytomegalovirus status was reported to be diagnosed by the classifier with high specificity and sensitivity in both the original and validation cohorts. For the cohort, immune exposure information was limited to CMV serostatus. A later genetic analysis associated a missense DCLRE1C variant with V-gene and J-gene trimming of TCR beta chains, and an independent cohort replicated the association. A later analysis found that HLA-associated TCR beta chains were more clonally expanded and had lower generation probabilities than equally common non-associated chains. Across donors, most TCR sequences were observed very rarely, whereas some public TCRs were present in many individuals. In an earlier analysis of some 540 of the donors, most TCR beta V segments appeared in productive rearrangements about 90% or about 30% of the time, broadly matching IMGT annotations. When HLA alleles, especially DR and DQ, strongly co-occurred, attributing TCR associations to individual alleles was difficult. A later analysis reported that several top co-occurrence clusters appeared linked to parvovirus B19, influenza, CMV and Epstein-Barr virus. A later genetic analysis reported fewer N-insertions in productive TCRs among donors in an Asian-associated ancestry cluster than the roughly 690-donor mean. HLA typing was unavailable for some donors at each locus, so association tests used only the typed subset. At a false discovery rate of 0.05, a later analysis linked 15,000 to 20,000 TCR beta sequences to specific HLA alleles. The authors suggested that the approach could potentially be extended to other disease states and immunological phenotypes.

V gives up 6 bases and J gives up 6 bases, and the segment between their germline ends measures 6 bases. The CDR3 runs 11 residues from the cysteine to the phenylalanine. The retained sequence is limited to the CDR3, 33 bases, with the frame set at the first base. CDR1 and CDR2 (MNHNY, SVGAGI) derive from the germline V gene (reference sequence). Source material: PBMCs. This TCR was sampled from a male donor in good health and CMV-seropositive. The rearranged segments are TRBV6-6 and TRBJ1-5; the D gene is not confidently resolved. The nucleotides read TGTGCCAGCAGCCCAGGTCAGCCCCAGCATTTT. It is translated as CASSPGQPQHF.